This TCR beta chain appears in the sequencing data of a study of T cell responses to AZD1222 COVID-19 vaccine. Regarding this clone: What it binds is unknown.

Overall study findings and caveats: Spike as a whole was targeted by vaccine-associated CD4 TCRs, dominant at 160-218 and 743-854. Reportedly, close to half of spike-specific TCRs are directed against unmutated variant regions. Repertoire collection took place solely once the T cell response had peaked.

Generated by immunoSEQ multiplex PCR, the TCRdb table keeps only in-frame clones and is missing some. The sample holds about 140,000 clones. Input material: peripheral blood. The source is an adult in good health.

The CDR3 DNA reads as TGTGCCAGCAGCTTCAACATGCGGGGGTACAATGAGCAGTTCTTC. Translation gives CASSFNMRGYNEQFF. This chain joins TRBV7-9 and TRBJ2-1; 7 bases agree with TRBD2. The trim removed 3 bases at V and 4 bases at J, leaving 6 bases unmatched. Per germline, CDR1 SEHNR and CDR2 FQNEAQ (reference sequence). The CDR3 extends over 15 amino acids.